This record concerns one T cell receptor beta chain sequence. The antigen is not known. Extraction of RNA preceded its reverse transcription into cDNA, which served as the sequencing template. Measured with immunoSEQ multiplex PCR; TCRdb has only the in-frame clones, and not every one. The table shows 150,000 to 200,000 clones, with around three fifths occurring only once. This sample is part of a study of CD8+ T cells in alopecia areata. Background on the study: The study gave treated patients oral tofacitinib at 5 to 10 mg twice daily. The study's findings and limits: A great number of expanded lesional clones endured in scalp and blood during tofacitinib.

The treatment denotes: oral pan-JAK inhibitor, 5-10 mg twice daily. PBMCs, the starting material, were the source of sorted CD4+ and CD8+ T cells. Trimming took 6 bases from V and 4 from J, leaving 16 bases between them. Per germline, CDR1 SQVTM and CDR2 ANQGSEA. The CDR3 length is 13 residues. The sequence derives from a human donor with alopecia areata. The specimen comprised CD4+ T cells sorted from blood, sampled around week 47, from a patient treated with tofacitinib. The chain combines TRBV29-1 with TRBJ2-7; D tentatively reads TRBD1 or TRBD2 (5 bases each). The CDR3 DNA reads TGCAGCGTCGGGGCCTCCATGAGGTACGAGCAGTACTTC. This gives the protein CSVGASMRYEQYF.